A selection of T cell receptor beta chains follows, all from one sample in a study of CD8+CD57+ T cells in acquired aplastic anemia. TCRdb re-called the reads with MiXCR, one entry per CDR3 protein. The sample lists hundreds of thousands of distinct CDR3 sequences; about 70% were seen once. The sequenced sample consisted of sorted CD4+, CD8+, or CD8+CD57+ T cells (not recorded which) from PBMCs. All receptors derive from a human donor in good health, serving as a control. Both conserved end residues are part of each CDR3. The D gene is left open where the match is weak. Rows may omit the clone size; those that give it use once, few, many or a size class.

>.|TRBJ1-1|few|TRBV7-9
TGTGCCAGCAGCTTTGGACATTCAGCTTTCTTT
CASSFGHSAFF
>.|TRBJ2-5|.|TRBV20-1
TGCAGTGCCAGCGAGACTAAGACAGGGAGGGAGACCCAGTACTTC
CSASETKTGRETQYF
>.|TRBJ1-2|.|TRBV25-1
TGTGCCAGCAGTGAATTTAACAAAGACATCTATGGCTACACCTTC
CASSEFNKDIYGYTF
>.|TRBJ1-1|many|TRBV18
TGTGCCAGCTCACCACCGAAATCGGGGACTGAAGCTTTCTTT
CASSPPKSGTEAFF
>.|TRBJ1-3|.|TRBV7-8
TGTGCCAGCACCCCGCGGGGGGCTGGAAACACCATATATTTT
CASTPRGAGNTIYF
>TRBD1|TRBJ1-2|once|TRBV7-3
TGCGCCAGCAGCTTCGAAGGACAGGAAAAATACACCTTC
CASSFEGQEKYTF
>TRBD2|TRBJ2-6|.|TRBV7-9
TGTGCCAGCAGCTTACAGCGGGGTAAGGAGCAGTTCCTGACTTTC
CASSLQRGKEQFLTF
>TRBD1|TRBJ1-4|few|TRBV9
TGTGCCAGCAGCGCGCGGACAGGGGGCCCTTTTTCTGGTGAAAAACTGTTTTTT
CASSARTGGPFSGEKLFF
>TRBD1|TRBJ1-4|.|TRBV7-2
TGTGCCAGCAGCTTATCGTCTGGGACAGGCAATGAATTACTGTTTTTT
CASSLSSGTGNELLFF
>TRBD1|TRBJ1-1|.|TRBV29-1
TGCAGCGTTGGACAGGGGAGGAACAATGGCGCTATCTTT
CSVGQGRNNGAIF
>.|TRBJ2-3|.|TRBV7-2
TGTGCCAGCAGCTTGGACCGGGGCACACGTAACTATGGCACGCAGTATTTT
CASSLDRGTRNYGTQYF
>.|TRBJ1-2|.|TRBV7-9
TGTGCCAGCAGCTTAGGACAGCTAAACTATGGCAAAACCTTC
CASSLGQLNYGKTF
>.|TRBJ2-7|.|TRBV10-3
TGTGCCATCAAGGTTACCGGGACCACTACCTACGAGCAGTACTTC
CAIKVTGTTTYEQYF
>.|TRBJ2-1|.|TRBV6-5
TGTGCCAGCACCCCCGGTAGTGGCAATGAGCAGTTCTTC
CASTPGSGNEQFF
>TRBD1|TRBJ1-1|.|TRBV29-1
TGCAGCTTTTCGACAGGGCTGAACACTGAAGCTTTCTTT
CSFSTGLNTEAFF
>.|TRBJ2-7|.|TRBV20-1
TGCAGTGCTAGTTCTACTTATCCCGGGGGCGAGCAGTACTTC
CSASSTYPGGEQYF
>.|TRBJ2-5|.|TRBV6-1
TGTGCCAGCAATGACAGGCACCAAGAGAGCTACTACTTC
CASNDRHQESYYF
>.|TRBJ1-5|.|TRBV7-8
TGTGCCAGTATCGCAGGCTATAGCAATCAGCCCCAGCATTTT
CASIAGYSNQPQHF
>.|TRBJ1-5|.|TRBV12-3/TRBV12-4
TGTGCCAGCAGTTTGACGGACAGCCAGGATCAGCCCCAGCATTTT
CASSLTDSQDQPQHF
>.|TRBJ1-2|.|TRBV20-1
TGCAGTGCGGGTGGAGGGCTAGCCGAAGATGGCTACACCTTC
CSAGGGLAEDGYTF
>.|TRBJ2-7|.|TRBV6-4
TGTGCCAGTTCCCCCTCTGGATATTACGAGCAGTACTTC
CASSPSGYYEQYF
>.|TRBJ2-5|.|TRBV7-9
TGTGCCAGCAGCTCCCCAGGGGATGATCAAGAGACCCAGTACTTC
CASSSPGDDQETQYF
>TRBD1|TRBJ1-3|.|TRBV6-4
TGTGCCAGCCTCCGACAGGGGATCTCTGGAAACACCATATATTTT
CASLRQGISGNTIYF
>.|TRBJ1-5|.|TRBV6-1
TGTGCCAGCAGTGTGCGTCTCAATCAGCCCCAGCATTTT
CASSVRLNQPQHF
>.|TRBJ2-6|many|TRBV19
TGTGCCAGTAGTTCCCCAGACAGGAGAAGCTCTGGGGCCAACGTCCTGACTTTC
CASSSPDRRSSGANVLTF
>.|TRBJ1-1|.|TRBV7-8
TGTGCCAGCAGTTTTAGTCTGGGGACGGGAATGAACACTGAAGCTTTCTTT
CASSFSLGTGMNTEAFF
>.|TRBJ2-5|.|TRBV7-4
TGTGCCAGCAGCTTAGCCCAGCAAATAGCAATAGAGACCCAGTACTTC
CASSLAQQIAIETQYF
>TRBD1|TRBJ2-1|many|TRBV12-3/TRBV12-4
TGTGCCAGCAGTAAAGGGACAGGCCGGGAGCAGTTCTTC
CASSKGTGREQFF
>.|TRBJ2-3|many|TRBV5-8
TGTGCCAGCAGCTTGGTGGAATCTACGCAGTATTTT
CASSLVESTQYF
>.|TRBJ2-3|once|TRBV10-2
TGTGCCACATTAGCGGATCACACAGATACGCAGTATTTT
CATLADHTDTQYF
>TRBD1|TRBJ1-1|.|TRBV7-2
TGTGCCAGCAGGACAGGGGGGAATTCACACCTCCACTTTTTCTTT
CASRTGGNSHLHFFF
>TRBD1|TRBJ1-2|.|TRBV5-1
TGCGCCAGCAGCAACGGGGACAGGACAGAATCCGGTGGCTACACCTTC
CASSNGDRTESGGYTF